A single sample gave rise to the 30 T cell receptor beta chains below, sequenced in a study of T cells expressing NK-cell markers. TCRdb reprocessed the 5' RACE reads and reports one entry per CDR3 protein, with no DNA. This sample's table has fewer than 400,000 distinct CDR3 sequences. Sequenced input: blood T cells: a sorted CD56 or NKG2C T cell subset, CD4+ or CD8+ T cells, or bulk PBMC T cells (not recorded which). The receptor set was obtained from a woman in her fifties or sixties in good health.

The chain recombines TRBV25-1 with TRBJ2-3; the D gene TCRdb calls, TRBD2, cannot be checked with no DNA. This CDR3 has 17 residues. Germline V gives CDR1 MGHDK, CDR2 SYGVNS. The chain's CDR3 is CASSDPTLAGSTDTQYF. Based on the CDR3 plus reference TRBV25-1 and TRBJ2-3, the full variable domain is EADIYQTPRYLVIGTGKKITLECSQTMGHDKMYWYQQDPGMELHLIHYSYGVNSTEKGDLSSESTVSRIRTEHFPLTLESARPSHTSQYLCASSDPTLAGSTDTQYFGPGTRLTVL.

The V call is TRBV20-1, the J call TRBJ2-3; lacking DNA, the TRBD1 call made by TCRdb goes unchecked. The germline V gene has CDR1 DFQATT and CDR2 SNEGSKA (reference sequence). CDR3 size: 14 residues. The chain's CDR3 is CSAPRGGNADTQYF.

V and J are TRBV5-1 and TRBJ2-3; TCRdb returns TRBD2, unconfirmable since there is no DNA. The CDR3 totals 14 residues. CDR1 and CDR2 from the germline V gene are SGHRS and YFSETQ. This CDR3 reads CASSPERNTDTQYF.

The chain combines TRBV7-9 with TRBJ2-6; TCRdb names TRBD1, which stays unverified in the absence of DNA. The CDR3 length is 15 residues. CDR1 and CDR2 from the germline V gene are SEHNR and FQNEAQ (reference sequence). CDR3 sequence: CASSRDGSGANVLTF. Supplemented by reference TRBV7-9 and TRBJ2-6, the full variable domain reads DTGVSQNPRHKITKRGQNVTFRCDPISEHNRLYWYRQTLGQGPEFLTYFQNEAQLEKSRLLSDRFSAERPKGSFSTLEIQRTEQGDSAMYLCASSRDGSGANVLTFGAGSRLTVL.

The chain links TRBV6-5 to TRBJ2-1. This CDR3 region has 12 residues. Germline CDR1 and CDR2: MNHEY and SVGAGI. CDR3 sequence reads: CASSQDVGEQFF.

V gene TRBV11-3 combines with J gene TRBJ2-2; no DNA is available, so the TRBD2 call from TCRdb remains unchecked. The CDR3 is 15 amino acids. Germline CDR1 and CDR2: SGHNT and YENEEA. The CDR3 spells CASRPREVDTGELFF.

V gene TRBV5-1 combines with J gene TRBJ1-2; TCRdb returns TRBD1, unconfirmable since there is no DNA. Germline V gene data show CDR1 as SGHRS and CDR2 as YFSETQ. This CDR3 comprises 12 residues. CDR3 loop: CASSSTGYGYTF.

The rearrangement links TRBV20-1 to TRBJ2-1. Germline V gene data show CDR1 as DFQATT and CDR2 as SNEGSKA (reference sequence). This CDR3 is built from 13 residues. The CDR3 sequence: CSAPKSSYNEQFF.

The rearrangement uses TRBV20-1 and TRBJ2-3; TCRdb indicates TRBD2, and absent DNA this call remains unverified. Per the germline V gene, CDR1 is DFQATT and CDR2 is SNEGSKA (reference sequence). CDR3 length: 15 residues. CDR3 loop: CSARGAAGSTDTQYF.

The rearrangement links TRBV11-3 to TRBJ2-2. The CDR3 is 17 amino acids. CDR1 and CDR2 (germline): SGHNT, YENEEA. The CDR3: CASSLERGGYSSGELFF.

The chain carries TRBV15 and TRBJ2-1; TCRdb indicates TRBD2, and absent DNA this call remains unverified. Germline CDR1 reads LNHNV; CDR2 reads YYDKDF (reference sequence). CDR3 size: 18 residues. The CDR3 protein is CATSTPRLVAGGFYEQFF. The full variable domain, its missing parts supplied by reference TRBV15 and TRBJ2-1, is DAMVIQNPRYQVTQFGKPVTLSCSQTLNHNVMYWYQQKSSQAPKLLFHYYDKDFNNEADTPDNFQSRRPNTSFCFLDIRSPGLGDTAMYLCATSTPRLVAGGFYEQFFGPGTRLTVL.

The chain has TRBV2 and TRBJ1-4. Germline assignment: CDR1 SNHLY and CDR2 FYNNEI. This CDR3 has 15 residues. The CDR3 region is CASSGAGTAVMELFF.

The V call is TRBV5-1, the J call TRBJ2-1; TCRdb's D gene call, TRBD1, goes unchecked for lack of DNA. From germline, CDR1 is SGHRS and CDR2 YFSETQ. This CDR3 has 19 amino acids. The CDR3 here is CASSLVGTGGLSSYNEQFF.

J is TRBJ2-6 and V is TRBV12-3 or TRBV12-4; absent DNA, TCRdb's TRBD2 call cannot be checked. This CDR3 contains 17 residues. The CDR3 spells CASSPVRLAGGANVLTF.

The CDR3 spells CASSPRLETGWELFF. This chain joins TRBV4-1 and TRBJ2-2; TCRdb designates TRBD2, a call that cannot be tested without DNA. The CDR3 is 15 residues long. Germline V gives CDR1 MGHRA, CDR2 YSYEKL.

The chain has TRBV3-1 and TRBJ1-5. The CDR3 length is 13 residues. Germline V gives CDR1 LGHDT, CDR2 YNNKEL (reference sequence). This CDR3 is CASSQEYGQPQHF. The variable domain in full, with the rest retrieved from reference TRBV3-1 and TRBJ1-5, is DTAVSQTPKYLVTQMGNDKSIKCEQNLGHDTMYWYKQDSKKFLKIMFSYNNKELIINETVPNRFSPKSPDKAHLNLHINSLELGDSAVYFCASSQEYGQPQHFGDGTRLSIL.

The CDR3 protein is CASSFGGVSDSPLHF. J is TRBJ1-6 and V is TRBV5-1; there is no DNA to check the TCRdb D call of TRBD1. Germline V gives CDR1 SGHRS, CDR2 YFSETQ. The CDR3 has 15 residues.

The chain carries TRBV6-5 and TRBJ2-1; the D gene TCRdb calls, TRBD1, cannot be checked with no DNA. In germline, CDR1 is MNHEY, CDR2 SVGAGI. This CDR3 region has 15 residues. This CDR3 reads CASSFPRGKINEQFF.

The chain links TRBV10-2 to TRBJ2-7; the D gene TCRdb calls, TRBD2, cannot be checked with no DNA. The CDR3 extends over 12 amino acids. The V gene's germline CDR1 is WSHSY and CDR2 SAAADI. This CDR3 is CATLAGGYEQYF.

The CDR3 sequence: CASDETGINYGYTF. This sequence joins TRBV6-2 or TRBV6-3 and TRBJ1-2; the D call of TRBD1 rests on TCRdb alone, since no DNA is present to check it. The CDR3 length is 14 residues. Germline loops: CDR1 MNHEY, CDR2 SVGEGT.

The chain joins TRBV6-6 to TRBJ1-5; TCRdb's assignment of TRBD1 cannot be checked, as there is no DNA. The CDR3 has 13 residues. Per germline, CDR1 MNHNY and CDR2 SVGAGI (reference sequence). The chain's CDR3 is CASSISGDQPQHF.

The chain combines TRBV10-2 with TRBJ2-5. The length of the CDR3 is 16 residues. Germline-derived CDR1 and CDR2 are WSHSY and SAAADI. This CDR3 is CASSELDNSDQETQYF.

This chain links TRBV10-2 with TRBJ2-2. The CDR3 runs to 12 residues. Germline CDR1 reads WSHSY; CDR2 reads SAAADI. CDR3 sequence reads: CASRTLTGELFF.

CDR3 sequence: CASSFLGQGANEQYF. J is TRBJ2-7 and V is TRBV27; checking the TCRdb D call of TRBD1 is not possible without DNA. The germline V gene encodes CDR1 MNHEY and CDR2 SMNVEV (reference sequence). The CDR3 consists of 15 residues.

This chain uses TRBV5-1 with TRBJ2-2; TCRdb reports TRBD1, a call that lacks DNA to check it against. Germline-derived CDR1 and CDR2 are SGHRS and YFSETQ. The CDR3 is made up of 16 amino acids. The CDR3 loop is CASSAGQGARSWELFF.

This chain connects TRBV29-1 to TRBJ2-7; TCRdb picks TRBD2, but there is no DNA to check that call. CDR3 length equals 15 residues. Germline lookup yields CDR1 SQVTM and CDR2 ANQGSEA. The chain's CDR3 is CSVGESGRAAYEQYF.

V gene TRBV20-1 combines with J gene TRBJ2-4; TCRdb lists TRBD2, though no DNA is available to test this call. The CDR3 sequence is 16 residues long. Germline CDR1 and CDR2: DFQATT and SNEGSKA (reference sequence). The CDR3 protein is CSASLGFSGSSDIQYF.

The rearrangement links TRBV7-7 to TRBJ2-3; the D gene TCRdb calls, TRBD1, cannot be checked with no DNA. The germline V gene has CDR1 SSHAT and CDR2 FNYEAQ (reference sequence). The CDR3 runs 15 residues. CDR3 in amino acids: CASSATVGGADTQYF.

The V call is TRBV5-6, the J call TRBJ1-5. Germline CDR1 is SGHDT and CDR2 is YYEEEE. There are 16 residues in the CDR3. Here the CDR3 reads CASSLEAGAQDQPQHF.

The chain recombines TRBV6-5 with TRBJ2-1; the TRBD2 assignment by TCRdb is unverifiable without DNA. The CDR3 spans 14 residues. The germline V gene has CDR1 MNHEY and CDR2 SVGAGI. CDR3 sequence reads: CASSYSNQRNEQFF.